This T cell receptor (beta chain) was sequenced during a study of control samples from healthy donors and cancer patients. This CDR3 spans 15 amino acids. Germline-derived CDR1 and CDR2 are LGHDT and YNNKEL (reference sequence). The V end lost 6 bases, the J end lost 6 bases, and 18 bases lay between the germline ends. Generated by immunoSEQ multiplex PCR, the TCRdb table keeps only in-frame clones and is missing some. The sample includes 100,000 to 150,000 clones, 80% to 95% of them seen just once. V and J are TRBV3-1 (or the pseudogene TRBV3-2) and TRBJ1-5, with D perhaps TRBD1 (6 bases). Sequencing input: blood. The clonotype originates from a woman aged 50 to 60 in good health. CDR3 residues: CASRESTGSGQPQHF. CDR3 coding DNA: TGTGCCAGCAGGGAATCGACAGGCTCGGGTCAGCCCCAGCATTTT.